Described below is a single TCR beta chain sequence and its context. Its specificity is unknown. These data originate in a study of OX40 agonist ivuxolimab in advanced cancers. Study-wide background: Ivuxolimab, an agonist antibody against OX40 (CD134), was given to patients. Dose-escalation patients suffered from hepatocellular carcinoma, melanoma, renal cell or head and neck cancer.

Assay: immunoSEQ multiplex PCR; the TCRdb copy retains only in-frame clones and omits some. The sample lists 57,000 or so clones; approximately 93% were seen once. Germline lookup yields CDR1 MDHEN and CDR2 SYDVKM. The CDR3 has 13 residues. The V end lost 5 bases, the J end lost 4 bases, and 11 bases lay between the germline ends. Study-wide results and limits: Expanded clones were, on average, more numerous in CD8+ T cells than in CD4+.

Sampling of blood occurred at baseline, cycle 4 day 1, and cycle 7 day 1. The chain couples TRBV28 to TRBJ1-2; D is ambiguous. This clonotype originated in an adult with an advanced solid tumor such as melanoma, head and neck, liver or kidney cancer. This specimen was CD4+ or CD8+ T cells sorted from blood, taken in a trial of the OX40 agonist ivuxolimab. This CDR3 is CASSPSEGYGYTF. The DNA of the CDR3 is TGTGCCAGCAGTCCATCAGAGGGCTATGGCTACACCTTC.